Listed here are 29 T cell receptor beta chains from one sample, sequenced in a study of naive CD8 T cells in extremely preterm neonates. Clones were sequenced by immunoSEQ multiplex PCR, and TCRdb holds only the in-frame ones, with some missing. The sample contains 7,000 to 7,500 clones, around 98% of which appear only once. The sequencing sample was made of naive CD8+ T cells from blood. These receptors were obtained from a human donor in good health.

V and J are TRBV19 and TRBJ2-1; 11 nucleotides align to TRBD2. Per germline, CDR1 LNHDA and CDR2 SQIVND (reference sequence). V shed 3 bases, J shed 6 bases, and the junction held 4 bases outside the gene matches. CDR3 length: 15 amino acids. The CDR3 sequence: CASSILGLAGNEQFF. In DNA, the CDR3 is TGTGCCAGTAGTATCCTTGGACTAGCGGGCAATGAGCAGTTCTTC.

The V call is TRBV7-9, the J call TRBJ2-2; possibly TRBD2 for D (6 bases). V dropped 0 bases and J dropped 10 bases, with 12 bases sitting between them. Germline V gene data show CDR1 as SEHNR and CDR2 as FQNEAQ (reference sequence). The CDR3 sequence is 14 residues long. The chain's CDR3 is CASSLARGREELFF. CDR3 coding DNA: TGTGCCAGCAGCTTAGCGCGGGGAAGGGAGGAGCTGTTTTTT.

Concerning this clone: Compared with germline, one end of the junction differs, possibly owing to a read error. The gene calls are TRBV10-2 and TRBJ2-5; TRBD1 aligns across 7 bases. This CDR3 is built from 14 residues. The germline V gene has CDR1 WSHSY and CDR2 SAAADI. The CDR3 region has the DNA TGCGCCAGCAGTGAGGGACAGGAACAAGATACCCAGTACTTC. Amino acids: CASSEGQEQDTQYF.

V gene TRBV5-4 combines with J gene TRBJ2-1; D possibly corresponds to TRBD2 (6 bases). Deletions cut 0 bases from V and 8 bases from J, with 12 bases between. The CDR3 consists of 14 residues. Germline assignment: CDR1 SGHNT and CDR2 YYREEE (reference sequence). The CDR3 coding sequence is TGTGCCAGCAGCTTGGCGGGAGAAGTCGATGAGCAGTTCTTC. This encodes CASSLAGEVDEQFF.

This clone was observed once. DNA of the CDR3: TGTGCCAGCAGTGAACCAGGCAGTAACTACGAGCAGTACTTC. Protein product: CASSEPGSNYEQYF. The chain links TRBV2 to TRBJ2-7; no clear D gene. Deletions cut 2 bases from V and 3 bases from J, with 11 bases between. The V gene's germline CDR1 is SNHLY and CDR2 FYNNEI. The length of the CDR3 is 14 residues.

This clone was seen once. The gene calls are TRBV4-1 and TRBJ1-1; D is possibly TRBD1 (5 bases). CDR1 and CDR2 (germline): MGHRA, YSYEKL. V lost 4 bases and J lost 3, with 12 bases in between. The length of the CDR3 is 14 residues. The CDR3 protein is CASSLSRGDTEAFF. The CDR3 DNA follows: TGCGCCAGCAGCCTGTCTCGGGGGGACACTGAAGCTTTCTTT.

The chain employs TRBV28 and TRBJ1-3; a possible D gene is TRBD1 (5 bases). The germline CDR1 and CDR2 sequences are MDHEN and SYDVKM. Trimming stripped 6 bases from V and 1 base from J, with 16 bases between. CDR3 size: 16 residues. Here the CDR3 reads CASSPRQGKSGNTIYF. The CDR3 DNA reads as TGTGCCAGCAGCCCCCGGCAGGGCAAATCTGGAAACACCATATATTTT.

The CDR3 here is CASRVSTEAFF. CDR3 coding DNA: TGTGCCAGCAGGGTGAGCACTGAAGCTTTCTTT. The chain couples TRBV2 to TRBJ1-1; no definite D call. Germline CDR1 SNHLY, CDR2 FYNNEI. The CDR3 is 11 residues long. With 6 bases removed from V and 4 bases from J, the gap between germline ends came to 6 bases.

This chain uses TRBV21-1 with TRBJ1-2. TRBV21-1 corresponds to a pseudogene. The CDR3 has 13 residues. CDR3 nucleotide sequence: TGTGCCAGCAGCGCTATACGTCGAGGGGGCTACACCTTC. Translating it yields CASSAIRRGGYTF.

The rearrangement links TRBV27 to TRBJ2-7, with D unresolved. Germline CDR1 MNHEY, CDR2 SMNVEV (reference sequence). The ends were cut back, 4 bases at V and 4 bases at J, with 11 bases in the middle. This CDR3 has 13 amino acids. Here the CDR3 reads CASSSQDPYEQYF. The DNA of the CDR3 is TGTGCCAGCAGTTCCCAGGATCCTTACGAGCAGTACTTC.

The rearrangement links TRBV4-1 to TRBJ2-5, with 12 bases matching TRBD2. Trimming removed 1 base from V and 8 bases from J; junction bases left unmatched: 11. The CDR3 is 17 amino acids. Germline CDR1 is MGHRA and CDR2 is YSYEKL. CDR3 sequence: CASSQGTVASGGDTQYF. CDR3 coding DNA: TGCGCCAGCAGCCAAGGGACAGTGGCTAGCGGGGGGGATACCCAGTACTTC.

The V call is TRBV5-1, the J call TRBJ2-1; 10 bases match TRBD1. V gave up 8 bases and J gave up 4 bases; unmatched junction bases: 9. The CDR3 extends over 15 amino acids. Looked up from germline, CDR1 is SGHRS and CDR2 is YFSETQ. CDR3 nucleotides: TGCGCCAGACCCTCCGGGACAGGGGTTTACAATGAGCAGTTCTTC. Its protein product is CARPSGTGVYNEQFF.

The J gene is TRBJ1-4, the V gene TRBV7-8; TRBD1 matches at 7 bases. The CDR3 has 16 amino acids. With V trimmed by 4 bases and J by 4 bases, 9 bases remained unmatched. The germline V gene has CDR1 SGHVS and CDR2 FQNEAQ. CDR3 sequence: CASSSETGQHNEKLFF. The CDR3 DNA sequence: TGTGCCAGCAGCTCCGAAACGGGACAGCATAATGAAAAACTGTTTTTT.

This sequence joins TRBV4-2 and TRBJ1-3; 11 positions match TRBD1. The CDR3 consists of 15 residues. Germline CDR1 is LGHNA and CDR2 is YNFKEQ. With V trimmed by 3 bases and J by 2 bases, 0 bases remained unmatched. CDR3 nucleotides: TGTGCCAGCAGCCAGGGACAGGGGGCTGGAAACACCATATATTTT. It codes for CASSQGQGAGNTIYF.

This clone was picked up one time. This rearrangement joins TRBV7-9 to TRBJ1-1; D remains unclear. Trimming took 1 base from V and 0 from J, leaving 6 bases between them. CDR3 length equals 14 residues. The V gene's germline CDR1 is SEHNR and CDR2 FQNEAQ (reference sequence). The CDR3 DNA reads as TGTGCCAGCAGCTTAGGCGGGATGAACACTGAAGCTTTCTTT. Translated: CASSLGGMNTEAFF.

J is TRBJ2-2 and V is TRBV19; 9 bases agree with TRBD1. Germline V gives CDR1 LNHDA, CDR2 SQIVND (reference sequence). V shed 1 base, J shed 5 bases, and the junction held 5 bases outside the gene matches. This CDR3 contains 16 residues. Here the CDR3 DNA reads TGTGCCAGTAGTATAGGACAGGGGGTTATGACCGGGGAGCTGTTTTTT. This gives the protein CASSIGQGVMTGELFF.

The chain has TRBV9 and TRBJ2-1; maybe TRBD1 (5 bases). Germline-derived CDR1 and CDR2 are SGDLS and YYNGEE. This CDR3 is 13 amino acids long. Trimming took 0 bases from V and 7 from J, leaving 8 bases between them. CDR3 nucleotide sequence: TGTGCCAGCAGCGTAGGAAGGGGTAATGAGCAGTTCTTC. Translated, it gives CASSVGRGNEQFF.

CDR3 region: CASKGQNPGELFF. The CDR3 DNA follows: TGTGCCAGCAAGGGACAAAACCCCGGGGAGCTGTTTTTT. The chain combines TRBV6-5 with TRBJ2-2; possible D gene TRBD1, 6 bases. The CDR3 runs to 13 residues. Deletions cut 7 bases from V and 6 bases from J, with 12 bases between. Germline V gene sequence: CDR1 MNHEY, CDR2 SVGAGI.

CDR3 in DNA: TGTGCCAGCAGTGAAGCGGTGGAGACTAGCGGTTCCTACGAGCAGTACTTC. It translates to CASSEAVETSGSYEQYF. J is TRBJ2-7 and V is TRBV2; 9 nucleotides line up with TRBD2. The CDR3 is 17 amino acids. The germline CDR1 and CDR2 sequences are SNHLY and FYNNEI. J was trimmed by 1 base and V by 0 bases; bases with no gene match: 7.

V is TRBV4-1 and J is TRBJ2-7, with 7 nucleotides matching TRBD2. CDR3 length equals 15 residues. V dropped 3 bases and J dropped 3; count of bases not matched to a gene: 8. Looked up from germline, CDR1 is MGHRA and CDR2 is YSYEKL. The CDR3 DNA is TGCGCCAGCAGCCACTCTAGCGGCCTTCTCTACGAGCAGTACTTC. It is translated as CASSHSSGLLYEQYF.

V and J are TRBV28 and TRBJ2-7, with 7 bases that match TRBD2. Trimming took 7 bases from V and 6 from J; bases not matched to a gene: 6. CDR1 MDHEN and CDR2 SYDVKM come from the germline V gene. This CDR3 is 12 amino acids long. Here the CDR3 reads CASTPGGGEQYF. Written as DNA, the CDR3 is TGTGCCAGCACCCCCGGCGGGGGCGAGCAGTACTTC.

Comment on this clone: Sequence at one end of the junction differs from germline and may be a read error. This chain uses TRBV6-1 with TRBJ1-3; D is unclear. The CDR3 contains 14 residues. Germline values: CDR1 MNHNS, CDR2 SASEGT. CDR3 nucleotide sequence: TGTGCCAGCAGGGAAGTGAGGGAGGGAAACACCATATATTTT. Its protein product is CASREVREGNTIYF.

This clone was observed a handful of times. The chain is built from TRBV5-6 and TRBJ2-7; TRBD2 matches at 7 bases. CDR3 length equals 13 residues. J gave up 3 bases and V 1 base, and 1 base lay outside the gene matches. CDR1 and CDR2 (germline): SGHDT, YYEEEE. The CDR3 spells CASSLWGGYEQYF. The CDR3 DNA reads TGTGCCAGCAGCTTGTGGGGGGGCTACGAGCAGTACTTC.

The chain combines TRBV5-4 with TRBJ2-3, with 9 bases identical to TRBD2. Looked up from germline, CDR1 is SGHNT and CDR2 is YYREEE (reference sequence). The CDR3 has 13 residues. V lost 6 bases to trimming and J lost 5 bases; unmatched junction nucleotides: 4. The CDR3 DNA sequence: TGTGCCAGCAATGCGGGAGGGGGAGATACGCAGTATTTT. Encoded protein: CASNAGGGDTQYF.

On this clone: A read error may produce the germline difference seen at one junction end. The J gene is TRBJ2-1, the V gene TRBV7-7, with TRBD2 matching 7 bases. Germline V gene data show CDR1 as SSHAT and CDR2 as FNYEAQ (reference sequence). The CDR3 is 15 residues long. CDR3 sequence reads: CASSLGPGGINEQFF. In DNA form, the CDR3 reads TGTGCTAGCAGCTTAGGTCCGGGAGGAATCAATGAGCAGTTCTTC.

CDR3 sequence reads: CASEDRAFYGYTF. The CDR3 DNA sequence: TGTGCCAGCGAGGACAGAGCCTTCTATGGCTACACCTTC. The chain joins TRBV5-6 to TRBJ1-2; perhaps TRBD1 as D (6 bases). With 7 bases removed from V and 4 bases from J, the gap between germline ends came to 14 bases. The V gene's germline CDR1 is SGHDT and CDR2 YYEEEE. CDR3 length: 13 amino acids.

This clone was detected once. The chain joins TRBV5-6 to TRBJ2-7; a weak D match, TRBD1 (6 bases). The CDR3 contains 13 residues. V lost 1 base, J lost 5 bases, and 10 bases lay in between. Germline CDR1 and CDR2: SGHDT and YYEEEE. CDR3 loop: CASSLTGFHEQYF. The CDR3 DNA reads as TGTGCCAGCAGCTTGACAGGGTTCCACGAGCAGTACTTC. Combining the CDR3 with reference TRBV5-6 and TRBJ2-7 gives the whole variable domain DAGVTQSPTHLIKTRGQQVTLRCSPKSGHDTVSWYQQALGQGPQFIFQYYEEEERQRGNFPDRFSGHQFPNYSSELNVNALLLGDSALYLCASSLTGFHEQYFGPGTRLTVT.

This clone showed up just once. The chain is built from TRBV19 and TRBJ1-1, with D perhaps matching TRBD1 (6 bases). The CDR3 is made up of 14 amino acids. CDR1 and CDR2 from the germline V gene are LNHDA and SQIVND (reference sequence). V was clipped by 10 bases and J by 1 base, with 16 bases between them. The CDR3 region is CATRRTTGNTEAFF. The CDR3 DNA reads TGTGCCACACGACGAACGACAGGGAACACTGAAGCTTTCTTT.

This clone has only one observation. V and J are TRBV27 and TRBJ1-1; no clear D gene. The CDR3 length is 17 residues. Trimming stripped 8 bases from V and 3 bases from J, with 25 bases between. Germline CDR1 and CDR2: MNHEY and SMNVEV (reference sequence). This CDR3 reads CASFPLPLNPGYTEAFF. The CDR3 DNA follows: TGTGCCAGCTTCCCACTGCCTCTGAATCCGGGGTACACTGAAGCTTTCTTT.